Following are 23 T cell receptor beta chains from one sample sequenced in a study of OX40 agonist ivuxolimab in advanced cancers. TCRdb's table, derived via immunoSEQ multiplex PCR, lists solely in-frame clones and lacks some. The repertoire holds some 60,000 clones, with about nine tenths as singletons. Sequencing was performed on CD4+ or CD8+ T cells sorted from blood, taken in a trial of the OX40 agonist ivuxolimab. These receptors were obtained from an adult with an advanced solid tumor such as melanoma, head and neck, liver or kidney cancer.

The rearrangement uses TRBV7-2 and TRBJ2-1; D remains unclear. The CDR3 sequence is 15 residues long. Germline loops: CDR1 SGHTA, CDR2 FQGNSA. Trimming removed 3 bases from V and 0 bases from J, with 9 bases in between. Written as DNA, the CDR3 is TGTGCCAGCAGCTTCTGGGATAGCTCCTACAATGAGCAGTTCTTC. This codes for CASSFWDSSYNEQFF. The entire variable domain, with the rest obtained from reference TRBV7-2 and TRBJ2-1, is as follows: GAGVSQSPSNKVTEKGKDVELRCDPISGHTALYWYRQSLGQGLEFLIYFQGNSAPDKSGLPSDRFSAERTGGSVSTLTIQRTQQEDSAVYLCASSFWDSSYNEQFFGPGTRLTVL.

V gene TRBV5-8 combines with J gene TRBJ1-5; the D is unclear. Per the germline V gene, CDR1 is SGHTS and CDR2 is YDEGEE. Between the trimmed V and J ends, which lost 4 bases and 7 bases, there was a span of 15 bases. The CDR3 contains 14 residues. CDR3 in DNA: TGTGCCAGCAGCATACGGACCCGAGGCCAGCCCCAGCATTTT. Its translation: CASSIRTRGQPQHF.

The chain couples TRBV5-1 to TRBJ2-5, with D perhaps TRBD2 (6 bases). This CDR3 comprises 15 residues. V lost 2 bases, J lost 3 bases, and 14 bases lay in between. Germline V CDR1 and CDR2: SGHRS, YFSETQ. The CDR3 protein is CASSLFAGQEETQYF. The CDR3 nucleotides are TGCGCCAGCAGCTTATTTGCGGGGCAGGAAGAGACCCAGTACTTC.

The chain employs TRBV19 and TRBJ1-5; tentatively, D is TRBD1 (5 bases). This CDR3 has 16 residues. Germline CDR1 is LNHDA and CDR2 is SQIVND (reference sequence). Deletions cut 5 bases from V and 5 bases from J, with 19 bases between. The CDR3, as DNA: TGTGCCAGTAGTGGGCCCCGGACGGGACCGTATCAGCCCCAGCATTTT. Protein product: CASSGPRTGPYQPQHF.

V and J are TRBV13 and TRBJ2-3, with TRBD2 identical over 9 bases. The CDR3 is 17 residues long. The V segment lost 3 bases and the J segment 1 base; nucleotides outside the gene matches: 8. Germline CDR1 and CDR2: PRHDT and FYEKMQ (reference sequence). CDR3 protein: CASSLTPLAGCTDTQYF. CDR3 DNA sequence: TGTGCCAGCAGCTTGACCCCACTAGCGGGCTGCACAGATACGCAGTATTTT.

The chain couples TRBV5-4 to TRBJ2-3, with a possible D match to TRBD2 (5 bases). The CDR3 spans 15 residues. V gave up 9 bases and J gave up 1 base, with 18 bases separating them. Germline V gene lookup returns CDR1 SGHNT and CDR2 YYREEE (reference sequence). The CDR3 region has the DNA TGTGCCATCGCCAACTCCGGGATTGGCACAGATACGCAGTATTTT. Protein product: CAIANSGIGTDTQYF.

This clone was seen a handful of times. The chain employs TRBV19 and TRBJ1-5, with unresolved D. The germline gives CDR1 LNHDA, CDR2 SQIVND (reference sequence). The CDR3 runs 12 residues. The V end was cut by 3 bases, the J end by 4 bases, with 4 bases between. CDR3 nucleotide sequence: TGTGCCAGTAGTATTGCAAATCAGCCCCAGCATTTT. It encodes CASSIANQPQHF.

The V gene is TRBV7-9, the J gene TRBJ1-1; D call uncertain. Per the germline V gene, CDR1 is SEHNR and CDR2 is FQNEAQ (reference sequence). Trimming removed 6 bases from V and 1 base from J, with 9 bases in between. The CDR3 loop spans 13 amino acids. The CDR3 loop reads CASRKMGNTEAFF. CDR3 DNA: TGTGCCAGCAGGAAAATGGGGAACACTGAAGCTTTCTTT.

This clone has a single count. The V call is TRBV27, the J call TRBJ2-1, with 11 bases matching TRBD2. Germline V gene sequence: CDR1 MNHEY, CDR2 SMNVEV (reference sequence). The CDR3 is made up of 16 amino acids. With V trimmed by 4 bases and J by 3 bases, 5 bases remained unmatched. DNA for the CDR3: TGTGCCAGCAGTTCACTAGGGACTAGCGGCTACAATGAGCAGTTCTTC. Its protein is CASSSLGTSGYNEQFF.

The rearrangement uses TRBV6-1 and TRBJ2-3, with 7 positions matching TRBD2. The J segment lost 1 base and the V segment lost 4 bases, leaving 5 bases of the junction unmatched. The germline V gene encodes CDR1 MNHNS and CDR2 SASEGT. The CDR3 consists of 15 residues. CDR3 sequence (DNA): TGTGCCAGCAGTGGGGGCGGGGGAGGCACAGATACGCAGTATTTT. This codes for CASSGGGGGTDTQYF.

The chain combines TRBV7-2 with TRBJ1-5, with 7 nucleotides matching TRBD1. Germline assignment: CDR1 SGHTA and CDR2 FQGNSA. The CDR3 covers 16 residues. V lost 5 bases, J lost 2 bases, and 9 bases stayed unmatched. CDR3 amino acids: CASSLSGGWGNQPQHF. CDR3 nucleotides: TGTGCCAGCAGCCTCTCAGGGGGTTGGGGCAATCAGCCCCAGCATTTT.

The chain has TRBV7-2 and TRBJ1-2; 9 nucleotides match TRBD1. Germline values: CDR1 SGHTA, CDR2 FQGNSA. V shed 3 bases and J 4 bases; nucleotides not matched to a gene: 9. This CDR3 is built from 16 residues. CDR3 nucleotide sequence: TGTGCCAGCAGCTTTACCGGACAGGGGCGTATCTATGGCTACACCTTC. Translated, it gives CASSFTGQGRIYGYTF.

The DNA of the CDR3 is TGTGCCAGCAGTTTGGGACAGATCGGGGGGGATACGCAGTATTTT. This translates into CASSLGQIGGDTQYF. The chain carries TRBV28 and TRBJ2-3; D is tentatively TRBD1 or TRBD2 (7 bases each). Germline V gene data show CDR1 as MDHEN and CDR2 as SYDVKM. V was shortened by 3 bases and J by 6 bases, with 16 bases between the two germline ends. The CDR3 contains 15 residues. The full variable domain, its missing parts supplied by reference TRBV28 and TRBJ2-3, is DVKVTQSSRYLVKRTGEKVFLECVQDMDHENMFWYRQDPGLGLRLIYFSYDVKMKEKGDIPEGYSVSREKKERFSLILESASTNQTSMYLCASSLGQIGGDTQYFGPGTRLTVL.

This sequence joins TRBV6-5 and TRBJ1-2, with 10 positions matching TRBD1. CDR1 MNHEY and CDR2 SVGAGI come from the germline V gene. The CDR3 has 15 residues. The V and J ends lost 0 bases and 8 bases, in that order; junction bases with no gene match: 6. The CDR3: CASSYSRQGARGYTF. The DNA of the CDR3 is TGTGCCAGCAGTTACTCGAGACAGGGGGCCCGCGGCTACACCTTC.

The V and J genes are TRBV19 and TRBJ2-7, with 7 bases identical to TRBD1. V lost 5 bases to trimming and J lost 4 bases; unmatched junction nucleotides: 8. Germline CDR1 is LNHDA and CDR2 is SQIVND (reference sequence). The CDR3 totals 14 residues. CDR3 in amino acids: CASSSRDRGYEQYF. In DNA, the CDR3 is TGTGCCAGTAGTTCCCGGGACAGAGGATACGAGCAGTACTTC. Full variable domain (missing parts from reference TRBV19 and TRBJ2-7): DGGITQSPKYLFRKEGQNVTLSCEQNLNHDAMYWYRQDPGQGLRLIYYSQIVNDFQKGDIAEGYSVSREKKESFPLTVTSAQKNPTAFYLCASSSRDRGYEQYFGPGTRLTVT.

This clone appeared a few times. J is TRBJ1-5 and V is TRBV4-3; weak D call: TRBD1 (5 bases). CDR3 length equals 13 residues. Germline V gives CDR1 LGHNA, CDR2 YSLEER. V lost 2 bases and J 6 bases, leaving 8 bases between the germline ends. For the CDR3, the DNA is TGCGCCAGCAGCCAACAAAGGGGTCAGCCCCAGCATTTT. This sequence encodes CASSQQRGQPQHF.

J is TRBJ2-3 and V is TRBV19; 16 bases are shared with TRBD2. This CDR3 region has 20 residues. With 5 bases clipped from V and 2 bases from J, the junction kept 13 bases outside the gene matches. CDR1 is LNHDA and CDR2 is SQIVND in the germline V gene (reference sequence). The CDR3: CASSPLMGLAGGPDTDTQYF. The CDR3 DNA reads as TGTGCCAGTAGTCCTCTTATGGGACTAGCGGGAGGGCCCGACACAGATACGCAGTATTTT.

This chain joins TRBV4-2 and TRBJ2-5, with D tentatively TRBD1 (7 bases). Trimming pared 0 bases from V and 0 bases from J, leaving 23 bases between. The CDR3 covers 20 residues. Germline values: CDR1 LGHNA, CDR2 YNFKEQ. CDR3 region: CASSQEGGDPKGAYQETQYF. DNA for the CDR3: TGTGCCAGCAGCCAAGAGGGGGGAGACCCTAAGGGGGCGTACCAAGAGACCCAGTACTTC.

The CDR3 loop is CASSPDGRGLNEKLFF. CDR3 DNA: TGTGCCAGCAGCCCGGACGGAAGGGGGCTTAATGAAAAACTGTTTTTT. The chain carries TRBV7-9 and TRBJ1-4; TRBD1 matches 7 bases. The CDR3 covers 16 residues. CDR1 and CDR2 from the germline V gene are SEHNR and FQNEAQ (reference sequence). The junction had 10 bases not matched to a gene; V was cut back by 5 bases and J by 4 bases.

The chain carries TRBV10-2 and TRBJ2-2, with D maybe TRBD1 (6 bases). The CDR3 runs 14 residues. Germline-derived CDR1 and CDR2 are WSHSY and SAAADI. The ends were cut back, 7 bases at V and 1 base at J, with 10 bases in the middle. Here the CDR3 DNA reads TGCGCCAGCAATAAACAGGGGAACACCGGGGAGCTGTTTTTT. It is translated as CASNKQGNTGELFF.

This clone was detected only once. The chain employs TRBV29-1 and TRBJ1-2; D gene ambiguous. Germline values: CDR1 SQVTM, CDR2 ANQGSEA. The CDR3 contains 13 residues. The V end lost 7 bases, the J end lost 7 bases, and 19 bases lay between the germline ends. CDR3 coding DNA: TGCAGCGCCCGTTTGCGGGCTTCGACTGGCTACACCTTC. Its protein is CSARLRASTGYTF.

J is TRBJ1-2 and V is TRBV28, with 9 bases fitting TRBD1. V lost 3 bases, J lost 5 bases, and 10 bases stayed unmatched. Germline CDR1 is MDHEN and CDR2 is SYDVKM. The CDR3 is 16 amino acids. DNA of the CDR3: TGTGCCAGCAGTTTGGAGGGACAGGGAGTGGGGTATGGCTACACCTTC. Residues: CASSLEGQGVGYGYTF.

This chain uses TRBV18 with TRBJ2-2; no clear D. CDR3 length: 14 residues. Germline CDR1 reads KGHSH; CDR2 reads LQKENI. Trimming took off 3 bases at V and 1 base at J, with 6 bases between the two ends. CDR3 in amino acids: CASSPVGNTGELFF. CDR3 sequence (DNA): TGTGCCAGCTCACCGGTTGGGAACACCGGGGAGCTGTTTTTT.